The 21 T cell receptor beta chains below were found in one sample sequenced in a study of early T cells in non-severe SARS-CoV-2 infection. One entry per CDR3 protein, called by TCRdb with MiXCR from the 5' RACE reads. The sample has about 46,000 distinct CDR3 sequences, 7.5% to 10% seen once. Material: whole blood. The source is an adult who was a healthcare worker with PCR-confirmed SARS-CoV-2 infection or an uninfected control (not recorded which).

This chain links TRBV29-1 with TRBJ2-2, with TRBD1 as a possible D gene (5 bases). The germline CDR1 and CDR2 sequences are SQVTM and ANQGSEA. Trimming shortened V by 7 bases and J by 1 base, and 7 bases separated the two germline ends. The CDR3 consists of 12 residues. The CDR3 loop is CSGGRNTGELFF. CDR3 nucleotide sequence: TGCAGCGGGGGCAGGAACACCGGGGAGCTGTTTTTT.

V usage is TRBV18 and J usage is TRBJ2-2, with D perhaps matching TRBD1 (5 bases). Germline CDR1 is KGHSH and CDR2 is LQKENI. Trimming took off 6 bases at V and 7 bases at J, with 15 bases between the two ends. This CDR3 comprises 14 residues. CDR3 in DNA: TGTGCCAGCTCGACAGAGCAAGTCGTCGGGGAGCTGTTTTTT. This translates into CASSTEQVVGELFF.

This clonotype appeared a few times. J is TRBJ1-1 and V is TRBV7-8; D is unclear. The CDR3 is made up of 13 amino acids. CDR1 is SGHVS, CDR2 FQNEAQ, per germline. Deletions cut 4 bases from V and 1 base from J, with 7 bases between. Here the CDR3 DNA reads TGTGCCAGCAGCTGGGTGGAGAACACTGAAGCTTTCTTT. Amino acids: CASSWVENTEAFF.

This clonotype was seen more than once but under ten times. CDR3 nucleotide sequence: TGTGCCAGCAGCCTTAACCCCACAGGTTACGAGCAGTACTTC. It is translated as CASSLNPTGYEQYF. This chain joins TRBV11-2 and TRBJ2-7, with D possibly matching TRBD1 (5 bases). This CDR3 is 14 amino acids long. CDR1 is SGHAT and CDR2 is FQNNGV in the germline V gene. Trimming pared 5 bases from V and 4 bases from J, leaving 15 bases between.

There are many counts of this clonotype. V is TRBV11-2 and J is TRBJ2-1; 8 nucleotides line up with TRBD1. This CDR3 contains 13 residues. Trimming took 5 bases from V and 6 from J; bases not matched to a gene: 3. Germline V gene data show CDR1 as SGHAT and CDR2 as FQNNGV. CDR3 sequence reads: CASSTTGGNEQFF. The DNA of the CDR3 is TGTGCCAGCAGCACAACAGGGGGCAATGAGCAGTTCTTC. Full variable domain (outside the CDR3, taken from reference TRBV11-2 and TRBJ2-1): EAGVAQSPRYKIIEKRQSVAFWCNPISGHATLYWYQQILGQGPKLLIQFQNNGVVDDSQLPKDRFSAERLKGVDSTLKIQPAKLEDSAVYLCASSTTGGNEQFFGPGTRLTVL.

CDR3 region: CSVGGGNQPQHF. The CDR3 DNA reads TGCAGCGTTGGCGGGGGCAATCAGCCCCAGCATTTT. J is TRBJ1-5 and V is TRBV29-1; D gene unclear. CDR1 and CDR2 (germline): SQVTM, ANQGSEA. Trimming stripped 4 bases from V and 2 bases from J, with 6 bases between. This CDR3 region has 12 residues.

In this sample, this clonotype turned up many times. The rearrangement links TRBV11-2 to TRBJ2-7, with D perhaps given as TRBD1 or TRBD2 (5 bases each). The CDR3 totals 15 residues. CDR1 SGHAT and CDR2 FQNNGV come from the germline V gene. Trimming took 5 bases from V and 1 from J, leaving 15 bases between them. CDR3 residues: CASSRSGTASYEQYF. DNA of the CDR3: TGTGCCAGCAGCCGATCCGGGACCGCTTCCTACGAGCAGTACTTC.

The sample holds many counts of this clonotype. This chain links TRBV12-3 or TRBV12-4 with TRBJ2-1; 8 bases agree with TRBD2. Trimming at V came to 7 bases and at J to 6 bases, leaving 5 bases not matched to a gene. This CDR3 has 13 residues. CDR3 nucleotide sequence: TGTGCCAGCATTCCGGGAGGGGGCAATGAGCAGTTCTTC. Translating it yields CASIPGGGNEQFF.

This clonotype was seen just once. The chain recombines TRBV6-6 with TRBJ2-5; perhaps TRBD2 as D (5 bases). CDR1 and CDR2 (germline): MNHNY, SVGAGI (reference sequence). The CDR3 has 12 amino acids. Trimming cost V 8 bases and J 3 bases, with 10 bases left between them. CDR3 sequence reads: CASGLAKETQYF. The CDR3 coding sequence is TGTGCCAGCGGGCTAGCTAAAGAGACCCAGTACTTC.

This clonotype was detected many times. The V and J genes are TRBV7-6 and TRBJ2-7; D unclear. From germline, CDR1 is SGHVS and CDR2 FNYEAQ. The CDR3 is made up of 14 amino acids. With 5 bases removed from V and 0 bases from J, the gap between germline ends came to 11 bases. The CDR3 region is CASSALGNSYEQYF. The DNA for the CDR3 is TGTGCCAGCAGCGCACTTGGGAACTCCTACGAGCAGTACTTC.

This clonotype turned up a few times. The CDR3 DNA is TGTGCCAGCAGCTTACTTGCTGTTGCGGGAGGTGTAGATACGCAGTATTTT. This translates into CASSLLAVAGGVDTQYF. V is TRBV7-2 and J is TRBJ2-3; 8 bases fit TRBD2. CDR3 length: 17 amino acids. V lost 2 bases to trimming and J lost 5 bases; unmatched junction nucleotides: 12. The V gene's germline CDR1 is SGHTA and CDR2 FQGNSA.

There are many counts of this clonotype. The J gene is TRBJ1-2, the V gene TRBV3-1; TRBD1 aligns across 11 bases. The length of the CDR3 is 16 residues. Germline V gene data show CDR1 as LGHDT and CDR2 as YNNKEL (reference sequence). The V gene end was trimmed by 2 bases and the J gene end by 2 bases; junction bases not matched to a gene: 4. Here the CDR3 reads CASSQHRTGGNYGYTF. DNA for the CDR3: TGTGCCAGCAGCCAACACCGGACAGGGGGCAACTATGGCTACACCTTC.

This clonotype showed up many times. The J gene is TRBJ2-7, the V gene TRBV7-8; D is unclear. The CDR3 is 14 amino acids. V was cut by 1 base and J by 2 bases, with 9 bases left in between. Germline lookup yields CDR1 SGHVS and CDR2 FQNEAQ. CDR3 amino acids: CASSLGGRPYEQYF. DNA for the CDR3: TGTGCCAGCAGCTTAGGCGGCAGACCCTACGAGCAGTACTTC.

This clonotype has more than one count but fewer than ten. The chain employs TRBV6-5 and TRBJ2-4; D remains unclear. Per the germline V gene, CDR1 is MNHEY and CDR2 is SVGAGI. The CDR3 runs to 14 residues. With 7 bases removed from V and 8 bases from J, the gap between germline ends came to 18 bases. The CDR3 reads CASKGLQTWDIQYF. In DNA, the CDR3 is TGTGCCAGCAAGGGTCTCCAGACGTGGGACATTCAGTACTTC.

This clonotype was found once. One base away lies a much larger clone, so this may be a sequencing read error. The chain couples TRBV7-2 to TRBJ2-1, with 8 bases fitting TRBD2. The CDR3 is made up of 14 amino acids. Germline V lookup: CDR1 SGHTA, CDR2 FQGNSA. The chain's CDR3 is CAGSFLTSGAEQFF. The CDR3 DNA reads TGTGCCGGCAGCTTCCTTACTAGCGGAGCCGAGCAGTTCTTC.

Ten or more counts support this clonotype. V usage is TRBV20-1 and J usage is TRBJ1-6; D not certain. The germline gives CDR1 DFQATT, CDR2 SNEGSKA (reference sequence). The CDR3 consists of 15 residues. Trimming took off 3 bases at V and 7 bases at J, with 16 bases between the two ends. The CDR3 DNA sequence: TGCAGTGCTAGCGGCCGGTCGATGTTCAATTCACCCCTCCACTTT. As protein: CSASGRSMFNSPLHF.

The chain uses TRBV4-1 and TRBJ2-6; 7 nucleotides line up with TRBD2. Germline CDR1 and CDR2: MGHRA and YSYEKL. Trimming at V came to 3 bases and at J to 3 bases, leaving 2 bases not matched to a gene. CDR3 length: 15 residues. The DNA of the CDR3 is TGCGCCAGCAGCCAGGGAGGGAATGGGGCCAACGTCCTGACTTTC. Encoded protein: CASSQGGNGANVLTF.

Concerning this clonotype: A much larger clone differs by one base, so this may be a read error. This chain joins TRBV2 and TRBJ1-5; D remains unclear. Deletions cut 2 bases from V and 1 base from J, with 9 bases between. Looked up from germline, CDR1 is SNHLY and CDR2 is FYNNEI. The length of the CDR3 is 15 residues. The CDR3 DNA reads as TGTGCCAGCAGTGAACCAAGGGTGAGCAATCAGCCCCAGCATTTT. Translated, it gives CASSEPRVSNQPQHF.

There are many counts of this clonotype. This chain links TRBV27 with TRBJ2-1; TRBD1 matches 9 bases. With V trimmed by 8 bases and J by 6 bases, 11 bases remained unmatched. The CDR3 extends over 15 amino acids. The V gene's germline CDR1 is MNHEY and CDR2 SMNVEV (reference sequence). CDR3 in DNA: TGTGCCAGCCGTAGTTTAGGACAGGGGTCCAATGAGCAGTTCTTC. Protein sequence: CASRSLGQGSNEQFF.

This clonotype was picked up many times. The gene calls are TRBV18 and TRBJ2-7, with TRBD1 matching over 9 bases. The ends lost 3 bases at V and 2 bases at J; junction bases unmatched: 2. This CDR3 is built from 14 residues. Germline lookup yields CDR1 KGHSH and CDR2 LQKENI. CDR3: CASSPGQGTYEQYF. For the CDR3, the DNA is TGTGCCAGCTCACCGGGACAGGGAACCTACGAGCAGTACTTC.

This rearrangement joins TRBV6-2 or TRBV6-3 to TRBJ1-1; D uncertain. The V end was cut by 8 bases, the J end by 3 bases, with 13 bases between. Germline loops: CDR1 MNHEY, CDR2 SVGEGT. This CDR3 is built from 13 residues. The CDR3, as DNA: TGTGCCAGCGGGAACTTTCAGTACACTGAAGCTTTCTTT. Protein product: CASGNFQYTEAFF.